This TCR beta chain was profiled in a study of human CD4 T cells and Enterobacteriaceae. The wider study: Bacteria were E. coli, K. pneumoniae, E. aerogenes, S. flexneri, S. sonnei, S. typhimurium, S. aureus.

The table came from immunoSEQ multiplex PCR; TCRdb's copy has only in-frame clones and leaves some out. The data contain about 830 clones, around half of them singletons. The study's findings and limits: Though polyclonal, Enterobacteriaceae-reactive repertoires held fewer clonotypes than S. aureus- or M. tuberculosis-reactive repertoires.

A few counts support this clone. This CDR3 contains 16 residues. Trimming shortened V by 5 bases and J by 10 bases, and 24 bases separated the two germline ends. The germline V gene has CDR1 SGHDT and CDR2 YYEEEE. After about 6-7 days, proliferating activated T cells were FACS-sorted as CFSE-low CD25+ ICOS+ cells. Sorted memory CD4+ T cells were CFSE-labeled and cultured 2:1 with irradiated antigen-pulsed autologous monocytes. The memory gate held CD4+ cells that were not CD45RA+CCR7+CD95- naive cells, over 98% pure. CD4+ T cells and monocytes were enriched with CD4 and CD14 microbeads. The J gene is TRBJ2-2, the V gene TRBV5-6, with D possibly TRBD1 on 6 matching bases. Sample: bacteria-reactive CD4+ T cells grown in culture. As for subset: CFSE-low proliferating memory CD4 T cells sorted after in vitro stimulation with a heat-inactivated bacterium or M. tuberculosis lysate. This receptor was identified in a human donor in good health. CDR3 nucleotide sequence: TGTGCCAGCAGTCACACCGCTCTGCAGGGGTTCGTGGAGCTGTTTTTT. Amino acid sequence: CASSHTALQGFVELFF.